The rows below give T cell receptor beta chains drawn from one sample of a study of blood T cell repertoires in COVID-19. Sequencing used immunoSEQ multiplex PCR; TCRdb keeps in-frame clones, though not all of them. The data hold about 170,000 clones, with roughly 78% observed a single time. Specimen: PBMCs or T cells enriched from blood (not recorded which). The receptors derive from a woman aged 70 to 79 in a cohort exposed to, infected with or recovered from COVID-19 (not recorded which). Each CDR3 is given with its conserved first and last residue. A D gene is named only where the DNA matches it firmly. Not all rows give a size; the values are once, few, many and, for expanded clones, a class.

J gene,D gene,clone size,V gene,CDR3 DNA,CDR3 protein
TRBJ1-2,TRBD1,few,TRBV5-1,TGCGCCAGCAGCGGAGGACAGGGCGGCTATGGCTACACCTTC,CASSGGQGGYGYTF
TRBJ2-2,TRBD2,.,TRBV5-6,TGTGCCAGCAGCTTAGGCGATAGCGGGAGAACCGGGGAGCTGTTTTTT,CASSLGDSGRTGELFF
TRBJ1-2,.,.,TRBV5-6,TGTGCCAGCAGATCACCAACTCGCGCCTATGGCTACACCTTC,CASRSPTRAYGYTF
TRBJ1-1,TRBD1,few,TRBV19,TGTGCCAGTAGCCGACAGGGGGGTACGACTGAAGCTTTCTTT,CASSRQGGTTEAFF
TRBJ2-5,.,.,TRBV2,TGTGCCACCGTGGGGGCGTTGAGGGAAGAGACCCAGTACTTC,CATVGALREETQYF
TRBJ2-7,.,.,TRBV11-2,TGTGCCAGCAGACCCGCCGGGAGTCCCTACGAGCAGTACTTC,CASRPAGSPYEQYF
TRBJ1-4,.,.,TRBV19,TGTGCCAGTGCCGCAGCGACAAAACTGTTTTTT,CASAAATKLFF
TRBJ1-2,.,.,TRBV3-1/TRBV3-2,TGTGCCAGCAGCCAAGTAGGCGACACAACTGGCTACACCTTC,CASSQVGDTTGYTF
TRBJ2-3,.,.,TRBV5-4,TGTGCCAGCAGCTATAGCGGATTTAGCACAGATACGCAGTATTTT,CASSYSGFSTDTQYF
TRBJ1-1,.,.,TRBV28,TGTGCCAGCACTTCCCAGGGAGGAGCGATCACTGAAGCTTTCTTT,CASTSQGGAITEAFF
TRBJ1-3,.,.,TRBV15,TGTGCCACCAGCAGAGGGCCAGTCTCTGGAAACACCATATATTTT,CATSRGPVSGNTIYF
TRBJ1-1,TRBD1,once,TRBV11-3,TGTGCCAGCAGCCCCTGGACAGGGGGGAACACTGAAGCTTTCTTT,CASSPWTGGNTEAFF
TRBJ2-3,TRBD1,.,TRBV7-2,TGTGCCAGCAGCGACAGGGGACGCACAGATACGCAGTATTTT,CASSDRGRTDTQYF
TRBJ1-5,.,few,TRBV7-6,TGTGCCAGCAGCCACAGCAGCGGTAGCAATCAGCCCCAGCATTTT,CASSHSSGSNQPQHF
TRBJ2-2,.,once,TRBV28,TGTGCCAGCAGTCCCCATCAGGGGTATCGTTCCGGGGAGCTGTTTTTT,CASSPHQGYRSGELFF
TRBJ2-5,.,.,TRBV7-8,TGTGCCAGCAGCCTTGACGGGGAGACCCAGTACTTC,CASSLDGETQYF
TRBJ1-2,.,few,TRBV3-1/TRBV3-2,TGTGCCAGCAGCCCACGATCGGGGGGAGGCTACACCTTC,CASSPRSGGGYTF
TRBJ1-2,.,.,TRBV5-1,TGCGCCAGCAGCTTGGTTTACAGCTATGGCTACACCTTC,CASSLVYSYGYTF
TRBJ2-1,.,.,TRBV7-3,TGTGCCAGCAGCTTAAGAGGAGGTAGCGGCCAAAGCTCCTACAATGAGCAGTTCTTC,CASSLRGGSGQSSYNEQFF
TRBJ2-7,.,.,TRBV5-1,TGCGCCAGCAGCTCCGGACAGACCATACGAGGGGGTCAGTACTTC,CASSSGQTIRGGQYF
TRBJ1-2,.,.,TRBV4-3,TGCGCCAGCAGCCAAAAGGGGGATTACGGCTACACCTTC,CASSQKGDYGYTF
TRBJ2-7,TRBD1,.,TRBV15,TGTGCCACCAGCAGAGGCGGGACAGGTTCCTACGAGCAGTACTTC,CATSRGGTGSYEQYF
TRBJ2-4,.,.,TRBV7-8,TGTGCCAGCAGCTTAGCTGGGGCTTCCAACATTCAGTACTTC,CASSLAGASNIQYF
TRBJ1-3,TRBD1,.,TRBV27,TGTGCCAGCAGTTTATCGTGGGCAGGGGGCGGAAACACCATATATTTT,CASSLSWAGGGNTIYF
TRBJ2-7,TRBD1,.,TRBV19,TGTGCCAGTAGTATACAGGGGGCGCCAGGCGAGCAGTACTTC,CASSIQGAPGEQYF
TRBJ1-4,.,.,TRBV28,TGTGCCAGCAGTCGTCCCGCGGAATATGAAAAACTGTTTTTT,CASSRPAEYEKLFF
TRBJ2-2,.,.,TRBV9,TGTGCCAGCAGCCCCATAGCTTCGGCCGGGGAGCTGTTTTTT,CASSPIASAGELFF
TRBJ2-6,.,.,TRBV27,TGTGCCAGCAGTTTGATCGGCTCTGGGGCCAACGTCCTGACTTTC,CASSLIGSGANVLTF
TRBJ1-5,.,.,TRBV2,TGTGCCAGCAGTGCGGGTCAGGGAGGTCAGCCCCAGCATTTT,CASSAGQGGQPQHF
TRBJ1-5,TRBD1,.,TRBV3-1/TRBV3-2,TGTGCCAGCAGCAAACAGGGGTTTAATCAGCCCCAGCATTTT,CASSKQGFNQPQHF
TRBJ1-4,.,.,TRBV28,TGTGCCAGCAGTGGAGCGGGGGCGGGTGCTGAAAAACTGTTTTTT,CASSGAGAGAEKLFF
TRBJ2-5,.,few,TRBV7-8,TGTGCCAGCAGCTTAAGGCCAGGGGGGGAGACCCAGTACTTC,CASSLRPGGETQYF
TRBJ2-3,TRBD1,.,TRBV19,TGTGCCAGTAGCTACACAGGGGCCTCGGGGGATACGCAGTATTTT,CASSYTGASGDTQYF